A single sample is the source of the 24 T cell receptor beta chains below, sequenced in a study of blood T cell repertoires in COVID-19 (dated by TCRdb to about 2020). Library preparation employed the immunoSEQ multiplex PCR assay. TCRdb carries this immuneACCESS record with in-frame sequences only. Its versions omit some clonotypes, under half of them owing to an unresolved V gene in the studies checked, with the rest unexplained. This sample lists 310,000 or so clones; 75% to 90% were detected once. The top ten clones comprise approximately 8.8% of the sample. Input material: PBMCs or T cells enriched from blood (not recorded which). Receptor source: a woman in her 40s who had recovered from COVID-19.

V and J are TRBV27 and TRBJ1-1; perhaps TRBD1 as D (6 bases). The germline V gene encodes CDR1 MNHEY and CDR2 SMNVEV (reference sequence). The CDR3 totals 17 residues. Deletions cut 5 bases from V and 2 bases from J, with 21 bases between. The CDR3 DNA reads TGTGCCAGCAGTCCTCTAGCTCCGGGACACGGTAACACTGAAGCTTTCTTT. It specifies CASSPLAPGHGNTEAFF.

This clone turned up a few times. CDR3 in DNA: TGTGCCAGCAGCTTGTTCCGGGATTCCTATGGCTACACCTTC. Translating gives CASSLFRDSYGYTF. V and J are TRBV11-1 and TRBJ1-2; D remains unclear. This CDR3 has 14 amino acids. CDR1 and CDR2 (germline): SGHAT, FQDESV (reference sequence). Trimming took off 3 bases at V and 4 bases at J, with 12 bases between the two ends.

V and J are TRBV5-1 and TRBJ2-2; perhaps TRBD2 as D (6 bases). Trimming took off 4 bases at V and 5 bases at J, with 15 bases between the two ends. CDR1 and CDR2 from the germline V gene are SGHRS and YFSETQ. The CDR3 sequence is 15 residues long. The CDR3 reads CASSRTEGRTGELFF. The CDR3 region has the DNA TGCGCCAGCAGCCGCACAGAGGGGAGGACCGGGGAGCTGTTTTTT.

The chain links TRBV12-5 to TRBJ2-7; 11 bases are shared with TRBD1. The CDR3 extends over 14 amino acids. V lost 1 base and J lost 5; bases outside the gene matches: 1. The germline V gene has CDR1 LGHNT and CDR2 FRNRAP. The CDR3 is CASGLGDRGDEQYF. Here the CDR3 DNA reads TGTGCTAGTGGTTTGGGGGACAGGGGGGACGAGCAGTACTTC.

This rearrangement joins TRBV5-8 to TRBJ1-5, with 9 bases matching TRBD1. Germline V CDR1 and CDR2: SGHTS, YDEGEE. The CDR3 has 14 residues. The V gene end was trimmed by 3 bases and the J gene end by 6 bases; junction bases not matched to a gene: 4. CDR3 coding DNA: TGTGCCAGCAGCTCTTTGACAGGGGGTCAGCCCCAGCATTTT. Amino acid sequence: CASSSLTGGQPQHF.

CDR3 DNA: TGTGCCAGCAGCTCACCGGGACAGGGTGATATTTTTCAGTACTTC. Residues: CASSSPGQGDIFQYF. The V gene is TRBV5-4, the J gene TRBJ2-4; 9 bases agree with TRBD1. V gave up 3 bases and J gave up 11 bases; unmatched junction bases: 12. This CDR3 comprises 15 residues. Germline assignment: CDR1 SGHNT and CDR2 YYREEE (reference sequence).

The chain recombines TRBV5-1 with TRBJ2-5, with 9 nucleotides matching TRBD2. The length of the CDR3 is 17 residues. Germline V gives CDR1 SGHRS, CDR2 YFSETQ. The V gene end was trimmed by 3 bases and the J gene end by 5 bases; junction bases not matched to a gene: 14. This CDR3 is CASSSTITRGGQETQYF. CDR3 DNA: TGCGCCAGCAGCTCAACTATTACGCGGGGGGGCCAGGAGACCCAGTACTTC.

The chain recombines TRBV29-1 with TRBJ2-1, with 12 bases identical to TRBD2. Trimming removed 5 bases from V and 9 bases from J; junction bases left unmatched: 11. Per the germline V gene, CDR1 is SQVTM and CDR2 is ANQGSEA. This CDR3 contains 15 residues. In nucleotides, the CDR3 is TGCAGCGTTACCCTAGGGCTAGCGGGAGGGGGTGAGCAGTTCTTC. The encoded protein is CSVTLGLAGGGEQFF.

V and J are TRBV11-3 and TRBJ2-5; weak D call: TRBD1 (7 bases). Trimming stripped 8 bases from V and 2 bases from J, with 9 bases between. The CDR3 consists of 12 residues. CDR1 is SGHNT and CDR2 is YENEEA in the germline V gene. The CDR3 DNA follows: TGTGCCAGCGCGGGACAGCAAGAGACCCAGTACTTC. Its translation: CASAGQQETQYF.

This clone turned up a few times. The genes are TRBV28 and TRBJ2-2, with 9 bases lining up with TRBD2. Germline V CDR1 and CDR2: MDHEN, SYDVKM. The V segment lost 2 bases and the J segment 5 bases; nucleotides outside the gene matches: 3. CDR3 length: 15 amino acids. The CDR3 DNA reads TGTGCCAGCAGTTTACCCCTAGCGGGGACCGGGGAGCTGTTTTTT. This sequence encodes CASSLPLAGTGELFF. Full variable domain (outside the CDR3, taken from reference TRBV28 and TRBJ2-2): DVKVTQSSRYLVKRTGEKVFLECVQDMDHENMFWYRQDPGLGLRLIYFSYDVKMKEKGDIPEGYSVSREKKERFSLILESASTNQTSMYLCASSLPLAGTGELFFGEGSRLTVL.

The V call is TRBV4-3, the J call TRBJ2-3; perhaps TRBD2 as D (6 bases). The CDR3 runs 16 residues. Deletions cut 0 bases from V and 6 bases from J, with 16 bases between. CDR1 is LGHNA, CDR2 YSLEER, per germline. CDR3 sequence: CASSQERDSGVDTQYF. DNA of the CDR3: TGCGCCAGCAGCCAAGAACGGGACTCCGGGGTTGATACGCAGTATTTT.

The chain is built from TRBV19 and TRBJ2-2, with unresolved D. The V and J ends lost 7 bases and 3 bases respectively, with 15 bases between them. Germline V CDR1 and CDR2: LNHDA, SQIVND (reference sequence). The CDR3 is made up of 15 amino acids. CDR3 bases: TGTGCCAGTACATGGTCAGAACTATACACCGGGGAGCTGTTTTTT. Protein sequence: CASTWSELYTGELFF.

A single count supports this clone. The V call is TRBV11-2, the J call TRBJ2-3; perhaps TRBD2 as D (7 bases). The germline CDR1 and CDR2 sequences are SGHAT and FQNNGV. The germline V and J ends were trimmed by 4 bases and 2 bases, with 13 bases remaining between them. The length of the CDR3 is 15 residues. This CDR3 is CASSSDAGATDTQYF. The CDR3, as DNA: TGTGCCAGCAGCTCGGACGCGGGGGCCACAGATACGCAGTATTTT. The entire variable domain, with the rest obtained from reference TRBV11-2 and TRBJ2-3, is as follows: EAGVAQSPRYKIIEKRQSVAFWCNPISGHATLYWYQQILGQGPKLLIQFQNNGVVDDSQLPKDRFSAERLKGVDSTLKIQPAKLEDSAVYLCASSSDAGATDTQYFGPGTRLTVL.

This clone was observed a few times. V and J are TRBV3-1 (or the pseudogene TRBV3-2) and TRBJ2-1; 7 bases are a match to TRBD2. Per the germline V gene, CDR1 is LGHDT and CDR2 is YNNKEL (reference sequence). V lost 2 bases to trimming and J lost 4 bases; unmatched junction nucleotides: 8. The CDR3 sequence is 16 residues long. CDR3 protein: CASSQRGVSLYNEQFF. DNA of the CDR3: TGTGCCAGCAGCCAACGGGGGGTTAGCTTATACAATGAGCAGTTCTTC.

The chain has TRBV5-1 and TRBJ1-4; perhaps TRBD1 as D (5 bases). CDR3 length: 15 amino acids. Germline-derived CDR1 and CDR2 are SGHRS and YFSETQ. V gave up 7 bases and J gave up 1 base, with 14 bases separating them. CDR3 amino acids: CASGTGGGTNEKLFF. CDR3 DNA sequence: TGCGCCAGCGGTACAGGTGGTGGAACTAATGAAAAACTGTTTTTT.

Written as DNA, the CDR3 is TGTGCCAGCCCTGGGGGGGGTGTATTCGGATTCAATCAGCCCCAGCATTTT. Amino acids: CASPGGGVFGFNQPQHF. J is TRBJ1-5 and V is TRBV5-6, with D perhaps matching TRBD1 (5 bases). V lost 7 bases and J lost 3, with 23 bases in between. This CDR3 has 17 residues. Germline lookup yields CDR1 SGHDT and CDR2 YYEEEE. Looking up the rest from reference TRBV5-6 and TRBJ1-5 gives the full variable domain: DAGVTQSPTHLIKTRGQQVTLRCSPKSGHDTVSWYQQALGQGPQFIFQYYEEEERQRGNFPDRFSGHQFPNYSSELNVNALLLGDSALYLCASPGGGVFGFNQPQHFGDGTRLSIL.

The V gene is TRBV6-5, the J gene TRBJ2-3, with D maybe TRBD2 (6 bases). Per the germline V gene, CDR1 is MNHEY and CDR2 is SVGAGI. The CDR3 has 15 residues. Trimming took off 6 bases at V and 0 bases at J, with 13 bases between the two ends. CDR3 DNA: TGTGCCAGCAGGACAGAGCGGGTCAGCACAGATACGCAGTATTTT. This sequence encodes CASRTERVSTDTQYF.

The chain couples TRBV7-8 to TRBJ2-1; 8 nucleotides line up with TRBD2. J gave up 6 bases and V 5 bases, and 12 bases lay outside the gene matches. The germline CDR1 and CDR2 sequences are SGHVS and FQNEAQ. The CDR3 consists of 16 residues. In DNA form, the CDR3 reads TGTGCCAGCAGCCCCCGGGGGGGCACATCTTCCAATGAGCAGTTCTTC. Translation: CASSPRGGTSSNEQFF.

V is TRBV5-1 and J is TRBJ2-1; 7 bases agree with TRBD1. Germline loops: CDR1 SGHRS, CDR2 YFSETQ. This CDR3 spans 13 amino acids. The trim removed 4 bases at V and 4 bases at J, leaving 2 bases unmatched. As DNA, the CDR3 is TGCGCCAGCAGCCGGGACAGTTACAATGAGCAGTTCTTC. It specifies CASSRDSYNEQFF. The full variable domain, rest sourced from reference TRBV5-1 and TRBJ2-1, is KAGVTQTPRYLIKTRGQQVTLSCSPISGHRSVSWYQQTPGQGLQFLFEYFSETQRNKGNFPGRFSGRQFSNSRSEMNVSTLELGDSALYLCASSRDSYNEQFFGPGTRLTVL.

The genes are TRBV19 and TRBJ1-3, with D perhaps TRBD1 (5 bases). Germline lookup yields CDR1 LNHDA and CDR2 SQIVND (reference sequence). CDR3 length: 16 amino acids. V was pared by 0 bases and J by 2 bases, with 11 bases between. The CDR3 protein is CASSIDLGDPGNTIYF. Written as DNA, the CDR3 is TGTGCCAGTAGTATAGATCTAGGGGATCCTGGAAACACCATATATTTT.

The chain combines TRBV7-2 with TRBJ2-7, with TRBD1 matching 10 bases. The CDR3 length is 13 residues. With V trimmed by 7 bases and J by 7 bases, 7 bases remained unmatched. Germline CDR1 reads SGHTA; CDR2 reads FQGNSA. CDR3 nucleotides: TGTGCCAGCACCCGACAGGGGGCTTATGAGCAGTACTTC. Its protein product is CASTRQGAYEQYF.

This chain's CDR3 is CASSPLTPQNTEAFF. CDR3 sequence (DNA): TGTGCCAGCTCACCTCTAACCCCGCAGAACACTGAAGCTTTCTTT. The chain employs TRBV18 and TRBJ1-1, with D hard to call. This CDR3 region has 15 residues. Per the germline V gene, CDR1 is KGHSH and CDR2 is LQKENI. Trimming took 3 bases from V and 1 from J, leaving 12 bases between them.

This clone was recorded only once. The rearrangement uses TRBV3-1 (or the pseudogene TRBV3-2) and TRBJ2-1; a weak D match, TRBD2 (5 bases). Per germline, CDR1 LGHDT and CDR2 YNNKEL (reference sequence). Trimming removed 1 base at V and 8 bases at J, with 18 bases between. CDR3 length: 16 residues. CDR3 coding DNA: TGTGCCAGCAGCCAAGTGTTAAGCGGCTCCCGGGATGAGCAGTTCTTC. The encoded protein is CASSQVLSGSRDEQFF.

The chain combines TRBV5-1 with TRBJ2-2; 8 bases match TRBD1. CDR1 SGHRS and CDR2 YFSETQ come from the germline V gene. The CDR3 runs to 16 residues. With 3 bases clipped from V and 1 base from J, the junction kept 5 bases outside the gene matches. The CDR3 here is CASSSAGTGNTGELFF. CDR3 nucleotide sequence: TGCGCCAGCAGCTCTGCCGGGACAGGGAACACCGGGGAGCTGTTTTTT. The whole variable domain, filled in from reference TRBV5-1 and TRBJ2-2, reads KAGVTQTPRYLIKTRGQQVTLSCSPISGHRSVSWYQQTPGQGLQFLFEYFSETQRNKGNFPGRFSGRQFSNSRSEMNVSTLELGDSALYLCASSSAGTGNTGELFFGEGSRLTVL.